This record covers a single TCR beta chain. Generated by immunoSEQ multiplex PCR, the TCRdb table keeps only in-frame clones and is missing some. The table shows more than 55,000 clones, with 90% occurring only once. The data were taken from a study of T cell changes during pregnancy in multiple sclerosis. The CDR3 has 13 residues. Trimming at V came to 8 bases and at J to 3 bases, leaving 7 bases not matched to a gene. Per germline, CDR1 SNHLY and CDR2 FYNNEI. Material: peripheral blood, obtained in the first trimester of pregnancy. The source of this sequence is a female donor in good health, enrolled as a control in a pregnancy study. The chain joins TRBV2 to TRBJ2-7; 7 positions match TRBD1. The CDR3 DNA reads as TGTGCCAGCGGGGAAGACAGGGTCTACGAGCAGTACTTC. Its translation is CASGEDRVYEQYF.